The source of this TCR beta chain is a study of blood T cell repertoires in COVID-19. The CDR3 length is 16 residues. Trimming took 1 base from V and 6 from J, leaving 18 bases between them. The germline CDR1 and CDR2 sequences are SEHNR and FQNEAQ (reference sequence). Data came from immunoSEQ multiplex PCR; TCRdb stores just in-frame clones and leaves some out. This sample carries under 350,000 clones, around nine tenths of them seen once, and the ten largest clones take 2.6%. Sequencing was done on a sample of PBMCs or T cells enriched from blood (not recorded which). The receptor comes from a man aged 60-69 years who had recovered from COVID-19. V and J are TRBV7-9 and TRBJ1-2; TRBD1 is a possible D gene (5 bases). The CDR3 DNA follows: TGTGCCAGCAGCTTAGGCCAAGGGCAGGGCCGTCATGGCTACACCTTC. Its translation is CASSLGQGQGRHGYTF.